This TCR beta chain was identified in a study of human T cells and chemical hapten exposure. Overall study: While the approximately 25-week study was under way, patients received diphenylcyclopropenone on the scalp every week. Mostly female patients had alopecia areata, totalis or universalis. Regarding the study as a whole: Controls formed significantly fewer large CDR3 similarity clusters than expanded TCRs did.

On this clonotype: The antigen is unknown.

The CDR3 is 16 amino acids. Trimming pared 6 bases from V and 2 bases from J, leaving 17 bases between. CDR1 is MNHEY, CDR2 SMNVEV, per germline (reference sequence). This sample's time point: patch test 1, 2 weeks after DPC sensitization. This sample's treatment: therapeutic diphenylcyclopropenone sensitization with weekly scalp DPC. Alopecia patients between 18 and 70 years old and suitable for DPC were used as donors. TCRdb analysed the RACE reads with MiXCR anew, one entry per CDR3 protein. Here the sample spans 300,000 to 450,000 distinct CDR3 sequences, more than 4.5% being singletons. The sequenced sample was whole blood, obtained in connection with sensitization to the hapten diphenylcyclopropenone (DPC). The clonotype was recovered from a woman aged 45-59 years with alopecia areata. Some clones in this sample may be carry-over from other donors' samples. The rearrangement joins TRBV27 to TRBJ1-5; tentatively, D is TRBD1 (6 bases). The CDR3, as DNA: TGTGCCAGCAGGACGACAGGCTTCGGAGGCAATCAGCCCCAGCATTTT. This translates into CASRTTGFGGNQPQHF.